This T cell receptor beta chain comes out of a study of T cells in Graves' hyperthyroidism and ophthalmopathy. There were TCR beta CDR3 regions amplified from RNA transcripts. In the first-round RT-PCR of the TCR CDR3, the HTBI primer set was used. TCRdb reprocessed the multiplex PCR reads with MiXCR, giving one entry per CDR3 protein. This sample carries some 800,000 distinct CDR3 sequences, more than 30% of them seen once, and the ten largest clones take around 9.3%. CDR1 and CDR2 (germline): MNHEY, SVGEGT. The germline V and J ends were trimmed by 0 bases and 9 bases, with 15 bases remaining between them. CDR3 size: 15 residues.

This receptor was taken from a young man with Graves' hyperthyroidism. The chain carries TRBV6-2 or TRBV6-3 and TRBJ1-5; a weak D match, TRBD1 (5 bases). Sequenced: blood. CDR3 sequence reads: CASSYSFKGTGPQHF. In DNA, the CDR3 is TGTGCCAGCAGTTACTCGTTCAAAGGGACCGGGCCCCAGCATTTT.